A single count supports the clone carrying this T cell receptor beta chain. Its antigen is undetermined. The V end lost 11 bases, the J end lost 5 bases, and 12 bases lay between the germline ends. The CDR3 consists of 11 residues. Germline V CDR1 and CDR2: ENHRY, SYGVKD. Time point reported: week 11, during vaccination. With topical imiquimod, each dose of the vaccine consisted of 300 ug of mutant IDH1 20-mer peptide. The astrocytomas were IDH1-mutant, ATRX-negative, and WHO grade 3 or 4. This entry is derived from a study of a mutant IDH1 vaccine in newly diagnosed glioma. About the study: There were eight vaccinations for patients, given in weeks 1, 3, 5, 7, 11, 15, 19 and 23.

Profiled with immunoSEQ multiplex PCR; TCRdb holds only in-frame clones, not every one. Altogether roughly 120,000 clones are present, around four fifths being singletons, with the ten largest covering about 5.5%. This TCR came from a man aged 40-49 years with glioma. Here the sequenced sample was PBMCs, taken from a glioma patient whose treatment included an IDH1 peptide vaccine. The chain combines TRBV10-3 with TRBJ2-5, with D hard to call. CDR3 sequence: CASGTVETQYF. CDR3 nucleotide sequence: TGTGCCTCCGGAACTGTTGAGACCCAGTACTTC.